This T cell receptor beta chain was obtained from a study of CXCR3-negative and CXCR3-positive naive CD8 T cells. About the research overall: TRB reads totalled about 140 million, about 1.5 +/- 0.3 million per library.

With respect to this clonotype: As yet, its antigen is unknown.

Preparation of TRB cDNA libraries relied on 5' RACE carrying UMI labels. With the 5' RACE reads reprocessed, TCRdb shows one record per CDR3 protein and no DNA. In total, the table holds around 160,000 distinct CDR3 sequences. CDR3 length equals 14 residues. Within the CD8+ T cell compartment, naive cells were CD45RO-CCR7+CD27+CD95-. General study results and limits: Naive CXCR3-negative and CXCR3-positive cells had similar TRBV-TRBJ usage; memory differed. CXCR3-positive naive cells had TRB CDR3s that were more hydrophobic than CXCR3-negative naive cells had.

V and J are TRBV12-3 or TRBV12-4 and TRBJ2-2; absent DNA, TCRdb's TRBD1 call cannot be checked. The sample taken for sequencing was naive CXCR3+ CD8+ T cells from blood. Indicated subset: CD45RO-CCR7+CD27+CD95- naive CD8+ T cells expressing CXCR3 (TNR3+). The clonotype was recovered from a human donor in good health. Some clones in this sample may be carry-over from other donors' samples. The CDR3 is CASSGQANTGELFF.